This TCR beta chain derives from a study of T cell clones after liver transplantation. For the study at large: TCRbeta sequencing after a pre-transplant mixed lymphocyte reaction identified graft-donor-reactive clones, later tracked in post-transplant blood. Three of eight recipients were HCV-positive; others had non-autoimmune, non-viral indications.

Study results and caveats: Graft donor-reactive T cells may have migrated into the graft rather than being deleted.

The germline CDR1 and CDR2 sequences are LGHNT and FRNRAP. The CDR3 runs to 13 residues. Trimming took 5 bases from V and 10 from J; bases not matched to a gene: 8. With regard to this clone: No antigen is known for it.

TCRdb's copy holds only in-frame clones and misses some; the assay was immunoSEQ multiplex PCR. The sample includes fewer than 65,000 clones, 86% of them seen just once. The material was CD8+ T cells from blood, obtained 12 months after liver transplant. The clonotype was recovered from a human patient who received a liver transplant. Some of the T cells might come from the graft donor. The rearrangement links TRBV12-5 to TRBJ1-2; 9 nucleotides line up with TRBD1. CDR3 DNA: TGTGCTAGTGGTCTTTGGAGACAGGGGGACTACACCTTC. Its protein product is CASGLWRQGDYTF. Supplemented by reference TRBV12-5 and TRBJ1-2, the full variable domain reads DARVTQTPRHKVTEMGQEVTMRCQPILGHNTVFWYRQTMMQGLELLAYFRNRAPLDDSGMPKDRFSAEMPDATLATLKIQPSEPRDSAVYFCASGLWRQGDYTFGSGTRLTVV.